Below, 15 T cell receptor beta chains from the same sample are listed, as sequenced in a study of T cells after yellow fever vaccination. TCRdb redid the calling of the 5' RACE reads with MiXCR, one entry per CDR3 protein. This table has under 300,000 distinct CDR3 sequences, around 6.7% appearing once. The sample consisted of CD4+ T cells sorted from PBMCs, taken on the day of the yellow fever booster vaccination. The receptors come from a man aged 25 to 45 who received the YFV17D yellow fever vaccine.

The chain links TRBV6-5 to TRBJ2-1; D is uncertain. The CDR3 runs 15 residues. V dropped 2 bases and J dropped 0 bases, with 8 bases sitting between them. Germline loops: CDR1 MNHEY, CDR2 SVGAGI. The CDR3 region is CASSYGRISYNEQFF. For the CDR3, the DNA is TGTGCCAGCAGTTACGGGCGGATCTCCTACAATGAGCAGTTCTTC.

This clonotype appeared many times. The chain links TRBV3-1 to TRBJ1-6; D is undetermined. CDR3 length: 13 amino acids. Germline-derived CDR1 and CDR2 are LGHDT and YNNKEL (reference sequence). The V and J ends lost 1 base and 5 bases respectively, with 3 bases between them. The CDR3 DNA sequence: TGTGCCAGCAGCCAAGGGAATAATTCACCCCTCCACTTT. It translates to CASSQGNNSPLHF.

The chain is built from TRBV25-1 and TRBJ2-5, with 8 nucleotides matching TRBD1. Germline CDR1 and CDR2: MGHDK and SYGVNS. V was clipped by 6 bases and J by 5 bases; unmatched bases: 8. The CDR3 sequence is 14 residues long. CDR3 loop: CASRSLNRGETQYF. The CDR3, as DNA: TGTGCCAGCAGATCGTTGAACAGGGGGGAGACCCAGTACTTC.

The chain carries TRBV3-1 and TRBJ2-1; D remains unclear. The CDR3 is 12 residues long. Between the trimmed V and J ends, which lost 2 bases and 7 bases, there was a span of 6 bases. Germline values: CDR1 LGHDT, CDR2 YNNKEL (reference sequence). As DNA, the CDR3 is TGTGCCAGCAGCCAACTTATAAATGAGCAGTTCTTC. Amino acid sequence: CASSQLINEQFF.

This clonotype was recorded a few times. The chain uses TRBV7-2 and TRBJ2-7; TRBD2 matches 10 bases. This CDR3 contains 16 residues. The germline V gene encodes CDR1 SGHTA and CDR2 FQGNSA. J gave up 6 bases and V 3 bases, and 11 bases lay outside the gene matches. The CDR3 nucleotides are TGTGCCAGCAGCTTCATAGCGGGAGGTGCTCTTCCCGAGCAGTACTTC. Translated, it gives CASSFIAGGALPEQYF. The variable domain in full, with the rest retrieved from reference TRBV7-2 and TRBJ2-7, is GAGVSQSPSNKVTEKGKDVELRCDPISGHTALYWYRQSLGQGLEFLIYFQGNSAPDKSGLPSDRFSAERTGGSVSTLTIQRTQQEDSAVYLCASSFIAGGALPEQYFGPGTRLTVT.

This clonotype was detected many times. The chain joins TRBV20-1 to TRBJ2-5, with 11 bases that match TRBD2. From germline, CDR1 is DFQATT and CDR2 SNEGSKA (reference sequence). The CDR3 is 16 residues long. V shed 0 bases and J 7 bases; nucleotides not matched to a gene: 10. CDR3 in DNA: TGCAGTGCTAGAGATCTGTCGGGCCTAGCGGGAGGGACCCAGTACTTC. Translated: CSARDLSGLAGGTQYF.

This clonotype was found a few times. V and J are TRBV6-5 and TRBJ2-1; D unclear. The CDR3 has 16 residues. Germline assignment: CDR1 MNHEY and CDR2 SVGAGI. V gave up 0 bases and J gave up 4 bases, with 13 bases separating them. The chain's CDR3 is CASSYSIGLTYNEQFF. The CDR3 DNA sequence: TGTGCCAGCAGTTACTCCATTGGGTTAACTTACAATGAGCAGTTCTTC.

This clonotype has more than one count but fewer than ten. The chain employs TRBV11-1 and TRBJ2-1, with a tentative D call TRBD2 (6 bases). V gave up 3 bases and J gave up 2 bases, with 8 bases separating them. CDR3 size: 14 residues. CDR1 and CDR2 from the germline V gene are SGHAT and FQDESV (reference sequence). CDR3 sequence: CASSFRLAYNEQFF. Here the CDR3 DNA reads TGTGCCAGCAGCTTTAGACTAGCCTACAATGAGCAGTTCTTC.

This clonotype was observed many times. The CDR3 protein is CASIPLPAVGEQYF. In nucleotides, the CDR3 is TGCGCCAGCATCCCCCTCCCAGCGGTCGGCGAGCAGTACTTC. The chain is built from TRBV5-1 and TRBJ2-7; a weak D match, TRBD2 (5 bases). V shed 6 bases and J shed 6 bases, with 19 bases lying between them. This CDR3 contains 14 residues. Looked up from germline, CDR1 is SGHRS and CDR2 is YFSETQ.

In this sample, this clonotype turned up many times. The chain has TRBV12-3 or TRBV12-4 and TRBJ2-4; D might be TRBD2 (6 bases). V dropped 8 bases and J dropped 0 bases, with 8 bases sitting between them. The CDR3 totals 13 residues. This chain's CDR3 is CASAEGAKNIQYF. The CDR3 DNA reads TGTGCCAGCGCGGAGGGAGCCAAAAACATTCAGTACTTC.

The chain combines TRBV20-1 with TRBJ2-7; D is possibly TRBD1 (5 bases). CDR3 size: 10 residues. CDR1 is DFQATT and CDR2 is SNEGSKA in the germline V gene (reference sequence). Trimming took off 5 bases at V and 4 bases at J, with 6 bases between the two ends. The CDR3 nucleotides are TGCAGTGCTGGACATTACGAGCAGTACTTC. Protein: CSAGHYEQYF.

This clonotype has a handful of counts. This sequence joins TRBV7-9 and TRBJ2-5; D is undetermined. The CDR3 runs 11 residues. V was trimmed by 7 bases and J by 5 bases, leaving 8 bases between them. In germline, CDR1 is SEHNR, CDR2 FQNEAQ (reference sequence). This CDR3 is CASTGGETQYF. The CDR3 DNA is TGTGCCAGCACAGGTGGGGAGACCCAGTACTTC.

The sample holds a few counts of this clonotype. The chain employs TRBV12-3 or TRBV12-4 and TRBJ2-1; 14 bases agree with TRBD2. This CDR3 region has 17 residues. Trimming took 6 bases from V and 7 from J; bases not matched to a gene: 11. The CDR3 sequence: CASSPTSGRVPPNEQFF. As DNA, the CDR3 is TGTGCCAGCAGCCCGACTAGCGGGAGGGTACCCCCGAATGAGCAGTTCTTC.

Notes on this clonotype: This may come from a read error, since a much larger clone is one base off. This chain links TRBV20-1 with TRBJ2-7; D is uncertain. The CDR3 runs to 9 residues. Germline V gives CDR1 DFQATT, CDR2 SNEGSKA (reference sequence). Trimming took 4 bases from V and 8 from J, leaving 6 bases between them. This chain's CDR3 is CSAMYQQYF. The CDR3 DNA follows: TGCAGTGCTATGTACCAGCAGTACTTC.

This clonotype was recorded a few times. The chain combines TRBV6-6 with TRBJ1-2; 8 positions match TRBD1. Germline V gene lookup returns CDR1 MNHNY and CDR2 SVGAGI (reference sequence). The V and J ends lost 2 bases and 8 bases, in that order; junction bases with no gene match: 4. CDR3 length: 13 amino acids. The CDR3 is CASSYAGGKGYTF. The CDR3 DNA sequence: TGTGCCAGCAGTTACGCAGGGGGCAAAGGCTACACCTTC.